This TCR beta chain emerged from a study of post-analysis software for immune sequencing data. This clonotype has only a few counts. Unique-molecular-identifier-tagged TCR beta cDNA libraries were used. Around 500,000 cDNA molecules were obtained from roughly 1 to 10 million T cells. TCRdb analysed the PCR reads with MiXCR anew, one entry per CDR3 protein. The data contain hundreds of thousands of distinct CDR3 sequences, 55% to 60% of them singletons. The receptor's source is a girl aged 2 to 9 with multiple sclerosis. Input material: blood.

The CDR3 DNA sequence: TGTGCCAGCAGAGCGACAGGGGAGCAGTTCTTC. Its translation is CASRATGEQFF. The chain links TRBV6-6 to TRBJ2-1; 7 bases map to TRBD1. Germline V gives CDR1 MNHNY, CDR2 SVGAGI (reference sequence). CDR3 length: 11 amino acids. The ends lost 6 bases at V and 10 bases at J; junction bases unmatched: 3.